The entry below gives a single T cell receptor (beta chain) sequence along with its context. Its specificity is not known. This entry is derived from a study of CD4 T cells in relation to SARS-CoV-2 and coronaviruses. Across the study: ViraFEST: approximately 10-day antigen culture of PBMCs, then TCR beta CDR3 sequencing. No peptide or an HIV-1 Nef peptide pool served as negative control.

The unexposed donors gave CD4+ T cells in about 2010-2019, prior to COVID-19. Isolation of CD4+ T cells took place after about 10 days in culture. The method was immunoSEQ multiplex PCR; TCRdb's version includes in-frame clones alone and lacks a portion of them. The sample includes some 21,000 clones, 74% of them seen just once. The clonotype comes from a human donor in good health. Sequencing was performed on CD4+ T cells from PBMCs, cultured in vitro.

The CDR3 sequence: CASTEEVVRKHNTEAFF. CDR3 nucleotides: TGTGCCAGCACCGAAGAGGTGGTCAGAAAACACAACACTGAAGCTTTCTTT. The chain carries TRBV21-1 and TRBJ1-1. TRBV21-1 is reported as a pseudogene. This CDR3 has 17 residues.